This is a list of T cell receptor beta chains from one sample in a study of graft-versus-host responses after intestinal transplantation. Profiled with immunoSEQ multiplex PCR; TCRdb holds only in-frame clones, not every one. Of more than 50,000 clones in the sample, 89% are singletons; the top ten hold approximately 1.7%. Sequences were derived from ileum tissue, sampled 350 to 400 days after transplant. Receptor source: a human patient who received an intestinal transplant, so some T cells may come from the graft donor. The CDR3 runs from the conserved cysteine through the conserved F or W. Fields, in order: V gene, D gene, CDR3 length, clone size, J gene, CDR3 protein, CDR3 DNA. A D gene is named only where the DNA matches it firmly. The size field is filled for only some rows; it gives once, few, many or a size class.

V gene: TRBV9; D gene: -; CDR3 length: 16; clone size: -; J gene: TRBJ1-2; CDR3 protein: CASSVADRGWNYGYTF; CDR3 DNA: TGTGCCAGCAGCGTAGCAGATAGGGGATGGAACTATGGCTACACCTTC
V gene: TRBV4-2; D gene: TRBD1; CDR3 length: 15; clone size: -; J gene: TRBJ1-4; CDR3 protein: CASSRQTGENEKLFF; CDR3 DNA: TGTGCCAGCAGCCGACAGACAGGGGAAAATGAAAAACTGTTTTTT
V gene: TRBV2; D gene: -; CDR3 length: 15; clone size: -; J gene: TRBJ2-3; CDR3 protein: CASGGTLPGTDTQYF; CDR3 DNA: TGTGCCAGCGGGGGGACCCTGCCGGGCACAGATACGCAGTATTTT
V gene: TRBV28; D gene: TRBD1; CDR3 length: 13; clone size: -; J gene: TRBJ1-1; CDR3 protein: CATGDRGKTEAFF; CDR3 DNA: TGTGCCACGGGGGACAGGGGGAAGACTGAAGCTTTCTTT
V gene: TRBV5-1; D gene: TRBD1; CDR3 length: 15; clone size: -; J gene: TRBJ1-6; CDR3 protein: CASSTGESYNSPLHF; CDR3 DNA: TGCGCCAGCAGCACAGGGGAATCCTATAATTCACCCCTCCACTTT
V gene: TRBV10-3; D gene: TRBD1; CDR3 length: 13; clone size: -; J gene: TRBJ1-5; CDR3 protein: CATTGGQDQPQHF; CDR3 DNA: TGTGCCACCACAGGGGGCCAGGATCAGCCCCAGCATTTT
V gene: TRBV2; D gene: TRBD2; CDR3 length: 17; clone size: -; J gene: TRBJ2-7; CDR3 protein: CASSPIGLAATSYEQYF; CDR3 DNA: TGTGCCAGCAGCCCCATCGGGCTAGCGGCCACATCCTACGAGCAGTACTTC
V gene: TRBV6-1; D gene: -; CDR3 length: 13; clone size: -; J gene: TRBJ1-1; CDR3 protein: CASSLTVNTEAFF; CDR3 DNA: TGTGCCAGCAGCCTGACAGTGAACACTGAAGCTTTCTTT
V gene: TRBV4-1; D gene: -; CDR3 length: 16; clone size: -; J gene: TRBJ2-7; CDR3 protein: CASSQGTGTSEDEQYF; CDR3 DNA: TGCGCCAGCAGCCAGGGGACCGGGACGTCCGAGGACGAGCAGTACTTC
V gene: TRBV15; D gene: -; CDR3 length: 13; clone size: medium-sized; J gene: TRBJ2-2; CDR3 protein: CATSRDRTGELFF; CDR3 DNA: TGTGCCACCAGCAGAGATAGAACCGGGGAGCTGTTTTTT
V gene: TRBV9; D gene: TRBD1; CDR3 length: 18; clone size: -; J gene: TRBJ2-2; CDR3 protein: CASSVDRDRPVNTGELFF; CDR3 DNA: TGTGCCAGCAGCGTAGACCGGGACAGGCCTGTGAACACCGGGGAGCTGTTTTTT
V gene: TRBV6-1; D gene: TRBD2; CDR3 length: 17; clone size: -; J gene: TRBJ2-1; CDR3 protein: CASCGLAGLGSNNEQFF; CDR3 DNA: TGTGCCAGCTGTGGTCTAGCGGGATTGGGGTCAAACAATGAGCAGTTCTTC
V gene: TRBV5-1; D gene: -; CDR3 length: 12; clone size: -; J gene: TRBJ2-3; CDR3 protein: CASSLDPDTQYF; CDR3 DNA: TGCGCCAGCAGCTTGGACCCAGATACGCAGTATTTT
V gene: TRBV23-1; D gene: TRBD1; CDR3 length: 15; clone size: -; J gene: TRBJ2-3; CDR3 protein: CASGKGARLGDTQYF; CDR3 DNA: TGCGCCAGCGGGAAGGGGGCGAGGCTTGGAGATACGCAGTATTTT
V gene: TRBV18; D gene: TRBD2; CDR3 length: 17; clone size: -; J gene: TRBJ2-7; CDR3 protein: CASSPPALAGGSYEQYF; CDR3 DNA: TGTGCCAGCTCACCACCGGCTCTCGCGGGGGGGAGCTACGAGCAGTACTTC
V gene: TRBV5-4; D gene: -; CDR3 length: 14; clone size: -; J gene: TRBJ1-3; CDR3 protein: CASSLEGVGNTIYF; CDR3 DNA: TGTGCCAGCAGCTTGGAAGGGGTAGGCAACACCATATATTTT
V gene: TRBV6-9; D gene: -; CDR3 length: 14; clone size: -; J gene: TRBJ2-7; CDR3 protein: CASSPREPNYEQYF; CDR3 DNA: TGTGCCAGCAGTCCCCGGGAGCCTAACTACGAGCAGTACTTC
V gene: TRBV5-4; D gene: -; CDR3 length: 15; clone size: -; J gene: TRBJ1-6; CDR3 protein: CASSLTGGRNSPLHF; CDR3 DNA: TGTGCCAGCAGCTTAACGGGGGGCAGGAATTCACCCCTCCACTTT
V gene: TRBV6-1; D gene: -; CDR3 length: 15; clone size: -; J gene: TRBJ1-1; CDR3 protein: CASSGSTGKNTEAFF; CDR3 DNA: TGTGCCAGCAGTGGGAGTACAGGGAAGAACACTGAAGCTTTCTTT
V gene: TRBV5-4; D gene: -; CDR3 length: 18; clone size: -; J gene: TRBJ2-2; CDR3 protein: CASSLRGRRRLNTGELFF; CDR3 DNA: TGTGCCAGCAGCTTGAGGGGCAGAAGACGATTAAACACCGGGGAGCTGTTTTTT
V gene: TRBV2; D gene: TRBD1; CDR3 length: 14; clone size: -; J gene: TRBJ1-5; CDR3 protein: CASSEGDRAQPQHF; CDR3 DNA: TGTGCCAGCAGTGAAGGGGACAGGGCTCAGCCCCAGCATTTT
V gene: TRBV5-1; D gene: TRBD1; CDR3 length: 15; clone size: -; J gene: TRBJ2-2; CDR3 protein: CASSRDSANTGELFF; CDR3 DNA: TGCGCCAGCAGCCGGGACAGCGCGAACACCGGGGAGCTGTTTTTT
V gene: TRBV9; D gene: -; CDR3 length: 16; clone size: -; J gene: TRBJ2-7; CDR3 protein: CASSERGGGSPNEQYF; CDR3 DNA: TGTGCCAGCAGCGAGAGGGGAGGGGGCTCCCCCAACGAGCAGTACTTC
V gene: TRBV14; D gene: -; CDR3 length: 12; clone size: once; J gene: TRBJ2-7; CDR3 protein: CASSWHPYEQYF; CDR3 DNA: TGTGCCAGCAGTTGGCATCCCTACGAGCAGTACTTC
V gene: TRBV4-1; D gene: TRBD2; CDR3 length: 16; clone size: -; J gene: TRBJ2-7; CDR3 protein: CASSPYIAGAGYEQYF; CDR3 DNA: TGCGCCAGCAGCCCTTATATAGCGGGAGCGGGCTACGAGCAGTACTTC
V gene: TRBV6-1; D gene: -; CDR3 length: 18; clone size: -; J gene: TRBJ2-1; CDR3 protein: CASSGSGEGLSSYNEQFF; CDR3 DNA: TGTGCCAGCAGTGGATCGGGGGAAGGACTTAGCTCCTACAATGAGCAGTTCTTC
V gene: TRBV28; D gene: TRBD2; CDR3 length: 15; clone size: once; J gene: TRBJ2-1; CDR3 protein: CASSLTSGSYNEQFF; CDR3 DNA: TGTGCCAGCAGTTTGACTAGCGGGAGCTACAATGAGCAGTTCTTC
V gene: TRBV5-4; D gene: -; CDR3 length: 16; clone size: -; J gene: TRBJ1-1; CDR3 protein: CASSLDFGRGNAEAFF; CDR3 DNA: TGTGCCAGCAGCTTGGACTTTGGACGGGGGAACGCTGAAGCTTTCTTT
V gene: TRBV13; D gene: -; CDR3 length: 15; clone size: -; J gene: TRBJ1-4; CDR3 protein: CASSHLGVANEKLFF; CDR3 DNA: TGTGCCAGCAGCCACCTGGGGGTGGCTAATGAAAAACTGTTTTTT
V gene: TRBV13; D gene: TRBD2; CDR3 length: 21; clone size: -; J gene: TRBJ2-5; CDR3 protein: CASSYRLGDLTSGRGQETQYF; CDR3 DNA: TGTGCCAGCAGCTATCGTCTCGGGGACCTAACTAGCGGGAGAGGCCAAGAGACCCAGTACTTC
V gene: TRBV6-6; D gene: -; CDR3 length: 13; clone size: -; J gene: TRBJ2-2; CDR3 protein: CASSYRDAGELFF; CDR3 DNA: TGTGCCAGCAGTTACCGGGACGCCGGGGAGCTGTTTTTT
V gene: TRBV19; D gene: -; CDR3 length: 13; clone size: few; J gene: TRBJ2-1; CDR3 protein: CASSIAVYNEQFF; CDR3 DNA: TGTGCCAGTAGTATAGCGGTCTACAATGAGCAGTTCTTC
V gene: TRBV12-2; D gene: -; CDR3 length: 15; clone size: -; J gene: TRBJ2-6; CDR3 protein: CASRWRGAGANVLTF; CDR3 DNA: TGTGCAAGTCGCTGGAGGGGGGCTGGGGCCAACGTCCTGACTTTC
V gene: TRBV30; D gene: -; CDR3 length: 15; clone size: -; J gene: TRBJ1-4; CDR3 protein: CAWSVREKSNEKLFF; CDR3 DNA: TGTGCCTGGAGTGTAAGGGAGAAATCTAATGAAAAACTGTTTTTT
V gene: TRBV19; D gene: -; CDR3 length: 14; clone size: -; J gene: TRBJ2-1; CDR3 protein: CASSMKGGSNEQFF; CDR3 DNA: TGTGCCAGTAGTATGAAGGGGGGGAGCAATGAGCAGTTCTTC
V gene: TRBV11-2; D gene: TRBD2; CDR3 length: 15; clone size: -; J gene: TRBJ2-7; CDR3 protein: CASSLETSGPYEQYF; CDR3 DNA: TGTGCCAGCAGTTTAGAGACTAGCGGTCCCTACGAGCAGTACTTC
V gene: TRBV6-1; D gene: -; CDR3 length: 14; clone size: -; J gene: TRBJ2-5; CDR3 protein: CASSIGQSQETQYF; CDR3 DNA: TGTGCCAGCAGCATAGGACAGTCTCAAGAGACCCAGTACTTC
V gene: TRBV5-1; D gene: TRBD1; CDR3 length: 14; clone size: -; J gene: TRBJ1-2; CDR3 protein: CASKIGQGASGYTF; CDR3 DNA: TGCGCCAGTAAGATTGGACAGGGGGCAAGTGGCTACACCTTC
V gene: TRBV4-2; D gene: -; CDR3 length: 16; clone size: -; J gene: TRBJ2-2; CDR3 protein: CASSQAPLLNTGELFF; CDR3 DNA: TGTGCCAGCAGCCAAGCCCCACTCCTGAACACCGGGGAGCTGTTTTTT
V gene: TRBV11-2; D gene: TRBD2; CDR3 length: 15; clone size: -; J gene: TRBJ2-1; CDR3 protein: CASSLGAGGLNEQFF; CDR3 DNA: TGTGCCAGCAGCTTAGGAGCGGGGGGGCTCAATGAGCAGTTCTTC
V gene: TRBV7-2; D gene: -; CDR3 length: 15; clone size: -; J gene: TRBJ2-1; CDR3 protein: CASSPTAGGYNEQFF; CDR3 DNA: TGTGCCAGCAGCCCTACGGCTGGCGGATACAATGAGCAGTTCTTC
V gene: TRBV2; D gene: -; CDR3 length: 13; clone size: once; J gene: TRBJ2-7; CDR3 protein: CASSGGQVWEQYF; CDR3 DNA: TGTGCCAGCAGTGGGGGGCAGGTCTGGGAGCAGTACTTC
V gene: TRBV2; D gene: TRBD2; CDR3 length: 14; clone size: -; J gene: TRBJ2-1; CDR3 protein: CASSRGEPYNEQFF; CDR3 DNA: TGTGCCAGCAGTCGGGGGGAACCCTACAATGAGCAGTTCTTC
V gene: TRBV25-1; D gene: -; CDR3 length: 11; clone size: -; J gene: TRBJ1-2; CDR3 protein: CASFSGYGYTF; CDR3 DNA: TGTGCCAGCTTCTCAGGCTATGGCTACACCTTC
V gene: TRBV7-8; D gene: -; CDR3 length: 13; clone size: -; J gene: TRBJ2-7; CDR3 protein: CASSSTGSYEQYF; CDR3 DNA: TGTGCCAGCAGCTCAACAGGCTCCTACGAGCAGTACTTC
V gene: TRBV18; D gene: TRBD1; CDR3 length: 14; clone size: -; J gene: TRBJ2-7; CDR3 protein: CASSTDRGWYEQYF; CDR3 DNA: TGTGCCAGCTCCACGGACAGGGGGTGGTACGAGCAGTACTTC
V gene: TRBV5-1; D gene: TRBD2; CDR3 length: 14; clone size: -; J gene: TRBJ2-7; CDR3 protein: CASSSGLEVYEQYF; CDR3 DNA: TGCGCCAGCAGCTCGGGACTAGAGGTTTACGAGCAGTACTTC
V gene: TRBV7-3; D gene: -; CDR3 length: 14; clone size: -; J gene: TRBJ2-3; CDR3 protein: CASSPTGPTDTQYF; CDR3 DNA: TGTGCCAGCAGCCCAACGGGACCGACAGATACGCAGTATTTT